These 23 T cell receptor beta chains originate from one sample sequenced in a study of OX40 agonist ivuxolimab in advanced cancers. Assay: immunoSEQ multiplex PCR; the TCRdb copy retains only in-frame clones and omits some. This sample has roughly 80,000 clones, with approximately 82% found just once. This sample comprised CD4+ or CD8+ T cells sorted from blood, obtained in a trial of the OX40 agonist ivuxolimab. The receptors stem from an adult with an advanced solid tumor such as melanoma, head and neck, liver or kidney cancer.

This sequence joins TRBV10-3 and TRBJ1-5; 7 nucleotides line up with TRBD1. The CDR3 contains 14 residues. From germline, CDR1 is ENHRY and CDR2 SYGVKD. Trimming took 10 bases from V and 2 from J; bases not matched to a gene: 8. CDR3 loop: CATKQGTGNQPQHF. CDR3 in DNA: TGTGCCACGAAACAGGGGACGGGCAATCAGCCCCAGCATTTT.

The chain has TRBV2 and TRBJ2-7; 8 bases fit TRBD2. Germline loops: CDR1 SNHLY, CDR2 FYNNEI. J lost 7 bases, V lost 5 bases, and 7 bases had no gene match. The CDR3 is made up of 13 amino acids. The CDR3 region is CASSREGRGEQYF. DNA of the CDR3: TGTGCCAGCAGTCGGGAGGGGCGAGGGGAGCAGTACTTC.

The V and J genes are TRBV30 and TRBJ1-5; 7 bases are shared with TRBD1. The CDR3 totals 16 residues. Germline values: CDR1 GTSNPN, CDR2 SVGIG (reference sequence). V shed 2 bases, J shed 4 bases, and the junction held 11 bases outside the gene matches. CDR3 DNA: TGTGCCTGGAGTTTAACCGGACAGGTCGGAAATCAGCCCCAGCATTTT. Protein product: CAWSLTGQVGNQPQHF.

This chain links TRBV30 with TRBJ1-1, with TRBD1 matching 8 bases. The germline CDR1 and CDR2 sequences are GTSNPN and SVGIG (reference sequence). CDR3 length: 17 amino acids. The trim removed 3 bases at V and 0 bases at J, leaving 12 bases unmatched. The CDR3 nucleotides are TGTGCCTGGAGGAGGGGACAGGTGCTCCCCATGAACACTGAAGCTTTCTTT. Amino acid sequence: CAWRRGQVLPMNTEAFF.

This clone was recorded only once. The rearrangement links TRBV7-7 to TRBJ2-5, with 9 positions matching TRBD2. With V trimmed by 3 bases and J by 1 base, 3 bases remained unmatched. The germline V gene has CDR1 SSHAT and CDR2 FNYEAQ (reference sequence). The CDR3 length is 15 residues. CDR3 in amino acids: CASSFLAGPQETQYF. As DNA, the CDR3 is TGTGCCAGCAGCTTCCTAGCGGGGCCCCAAGAGACCCAGTACTTC.

This clone occurred a few times. This chain links TRBV15 with TRBJ2-7, with 11 bases identical to TRBD1. Germline CDR1 is LNHNV and CDR2 is YYDKDF (reference sequence). V gave up 5 bases and J gave up 4 bases; unmatched junction bases: 13. This CDR3 has 17 residues. The CDR3 coding sequence is TGTGCCACCAGCTCGGGGTTTAGGACAGGGGGCTTTTACGAGCAGTACTTC. This gives the protein CATSSGFRTGGFYEQYF.

The V call is TRBV5-6, the J call TRBJ1-2; 8 nucleotides agree with TRBD1. Trimming cost V 3 bases and J 7 bases; bases outside gene matches: 8. The CDR3 sequence is 14 residues long. CDR1 and CDR2 (germline): SGHDT, YYEEEE. CDR3 bases: TGTGCCAGCAGCTCGTATCAGGGGGCTGCTGGCTACACCTTC. As protein: CASSSYQGAAGYTF.

J is TRBJ2-5 and V is TRBV5-1, with 8 bases lining up with TRBD2. J lost 5 bases, V lost 0 bases, and 6 bases had no gene match. The length of the CDR3 is 15 residues. Germline loops: CDR1 SGHRS, CDR2 YFSETQ. The chain's CDR3 is CASSLGRGGRETQYF. DNA for the CDR3: TGCGCCAGCAGCTTGGGACGGGGGGGCCGTGAGACCCAGTACTTC.

The V and J genes are TRBV5-1 and TRBJ1-2, with D perhaps TRBD1 (6 bases). This CDR3 contains 15 residues. Germline CDR1 reads SGHRS; CDR2 reads YFSETQ. Trimming took off 4 bases at V and 4 bases at J, with 17 bases between the two ends. CDR3 DNA: TGCGCCAGCAGCCCCGATCAGACAGGATCCTATGGCTACACCTTC. Amino acid sequence: CASSPDQTGSYGYTF.

This CDR3 is CATSRESGRARDGYTF. CDR3 in DNA: TGTGCCACCAGCAGAGAGTCCGGACGGGCTAGGGATGGCTACACCTTC. The rearrangement uses TRBV15 and TRBJ1-2; no clear D gene. CDR1 is LNHNV, CDR2 YYDKDF, per germline (reference sequence). The CDR3 totals 16 residues. Trimming stripped 0 bases from V and 6 bases from J, with 17 bases between.

The rearrangement joins TRBV2 to TRBJ1-6; D perhaps matches TRBD1 (6 bases). This CDR3 contains 16 residues. The V and J ends lost 8 bases and 7 bases respectively, with 21 bases between them. Germline CDR1 and CDR2: SNHLY and FYNNEI. CDR3 residues: CASGRIYGQLNSPLHF. CDR3 DNA: TGTGCCAGCGGCCGGATTTACGGACAGCTGAATTCACCCCTCCACTTT.

The chain employs TRBV6-1 and TRBJ1-3; D remains unclear. Germline values: CDR1 MNHNS, CDR2 SASEGT. The germline V and J ends were trimmed by 2 bases and 4 bases, with 18 bases remaining between them. The CDR3 extends over 17 amino acids. CDR3 bases: TGTGCCAGCAGTGAAAGTGATATTAGGACCCTCGGAAACACCATATATTTT. This sequence encodes CASSESDIRTLGNTIYF.

This clone came up once. This chain uses TRBV30 with TRBJ2-5; 9 nucleotides align to TRBD1. Germline assignment: CDR1 GTSNPN and CDR2 SVGIG (reference sequence). This CDR3 contains 14 residues. With 7 bases clipped from V and 3 bases from J, the junction kept 9 bases outside the gene matches. CDR3 DNA sequence: TGTGCCTCAGACAGGGGGGTTGCCGAAGAGACCCAGTACTTC. It is translated as CASDRGVAEETQYF.

The chain recombines TRBV27 with TRBJ1-2; maybe TRBD1 (6 bases). The CDR3 is made up of 13 amino acids. Germline-derived CDR1 and CDR2 are MNHEY and SMNVEV (reference sequence). Deletions cut 9 bases from V and 6 bases from J, with 17 bases between. CDR3 coding DNA: TGTGCCAGTAGGGGGGCGGGGGGTGATGGCTACACCTTC. Amino acid sequence: CASRGAGGDGYTF.

The rearrangement uses TRBV28 and TRBJ2-3, with 7 bases aligning to TRBD1. The germline CDR1 and CDR2 sequences are MDHEN and SYDVKM. The CDR3 runs to 14 residues. V dropped 5 bases and J dropped 2; count of bases not matched to a gene: 4. In nucleotides, the CDR3 is TGTGCCAGCAGTACCACAGGGGCCACAGATACGCAGTATTTT. This translates into CASSTTGATDTQYF.

V is TRBV30 and J is TRBJ2-7; TRBD1 aligns across 7 bases. V was clipped by 2 bases and J by 0 bases; unmatched bases: 4. The CDR3 loop spans 14 amino acids. CDR1 and CDR2 (germline): GTSNPN, SVGIG (reference sequence). This CDR3 reads CAWSPGTASYEQYF. CDR3 coding DNA: TGTGCCTGGAGTCCCGGGACAGCCTCCTACGAGCAGTACTTC.

This clone was recorded a few times. The chain employs TRBV11-2 and TRBJ2-5; 8 positions agree with TRBD2. The CDR3 has 14 amino acids. J lost 5 bases, V lost 4 bases, and 6 bases had no gene match. CDR1 is SGHAT and CDR2 is FQNNGV in the germline V gene. In DNA, the CDR3 is TGTGCCAGCAGCTCTCAGCGGGGGTGGGAGACCCAGTACTTC. Its translation is CASSSQRGWETQYF. Combining the CDR3 with reference TRBV11-2 and TRBJ2-5 gives the whole variable domain EAGVAQSPRYKIIEKRQSVAFWCNPISGHATLYWYQQILGQGPKLLIQFQNNGVVDDSQLPKDRFSAERLKGVDSTLKIQPAKLEDSAVYLCASSSQRGWETQYFGPGTRLLVL.

The gene calls are TRBV12-5 and TRBJ2-7, with 8 bases lining up with TRBD1. The CDR3 covers 15 residues. Germline V lookup: CDR1 LGHNT, CDR2 FRNRAP. The V and J ends lost 6 bases and 4 bases, in that order; junction bases with no gene match: 11. Here the CDR3 DNA reads TGTGCTAGTGGCCGGGGCGGGACAGGTCATTACGAGCAGTACTTC. This translates into CASGRGGTGHYEQYF. Looking up the rest from reference TRBV12-5 and TRBJ2-7 gives the full variable domain: DARVTQTPRHKVTEMGQEVTMRCQPILGHNTVFWYRQTMMQGLELLAYFRNRAPLDDSGMPKDRFSAEMPDATLATLKIQPSEPRDSAVYFCASGRGGTGHYEQYFGPGTRLTVT.

The chain combines TRBV18 with TRBJ2-7; 9 bases fit TRBD1. V trimming: 3 bases; J trimming: 2 bases; junction bases outside the gene matches: 5. Germline assignment: CDR1 KGHSH and CDR2 LQKENI. The CDR3 has 15 amino acids. The CDR3 DNA follows: TGTGCCAGCTCACCGCGGACAGGGGAGGCCTACGAGCAGTACTTC. The encoded protein is CASSPRTGEAYEQYF.

The V and J genes are TRBV5-8 and TRBJ1-4; D may be TRBD1 (5 bases). V lost 2 bases, J lost 8 bases, and 7 bases lay in between. The CDR3 runs 12 residues. Germline CDR1 is SGHTS and CDR2 is YDEGEE. The CDR3 protein is CASSFGGEKLFF. CDR3 coding DNA: TGTGCCAGCAGCTTCGGGGGGGAAAAACTGTTTTTT.

The chain recombines TRBV5-1 with TRBJ2-1; D is unresolved. Germline V gene lookup returns CDR1 SGHRS and CDR2 YFSETQ. V was trimmed by 7 bases and J by 8 bases, leaving 13 bases between them. This CDR3 spans 12 amino acids. CDR3 DNA: TGCGCCAGCGGCAACACATTTCATGAGCAGTTCTTC. Translation gives CASGNTFHEQFF.

This clone showed up just a few times. CDR3 DNA sequence: TGTGCCAGCAGCCCTGACCGGGCAAGAGGTGAAAAACTGTTTTTT. Translation: CASSPDRARGEKLFF. The chain combines TRBV6-6 with TRBJ1-4; D call uncertain. The V gene lost 6 bases and the J gene lost 7 bases, with 18 bases spanning the gap. Per the germline V gene, CDR1 is MNHNY and CDR2 is SVGAGI (reference sequence). The CDR3 extends over 15 amino acids.

The J gene is TRBJ1-5, the V gene TRBV21-1; no check of the table's D call, TRBD1, against the DNA was made. TRBV21-1 is given as a pseudogene. This CDR3 has 19 amino acids. CDR3: CATLDRGRGGTHSNQPQHF. The CDR3 region has the DNA TGTGCCACCCTGGACAGGGGGCGCGGTGGTACTCATAGCAATCAGCCCCAGCATTTT.